This entry lists 31 T cell receptor beta chains sequenced from one sample in a study of blood T cell repertoires in COVID-19 (dated by TCRdb to the early 2020s). The library was prepared using the immunoSEQ multiplex PCR assay. TCRdb holds this immuneACCESS table with in-frame rearrangements only. Some clones are missing; in checked studies, unresolved V genes explain under half, and the rest has no known cause. The sample profile shows over 130,000 clones; 70% to 90% of them were found once. Roughly 3.5% of the sample comes from the top ten. Specimen: peripheral blood. Source of these receptors: a man aged 70 or older with acute or convalescent COVID-19.

V is TRBV28 and J is TRBJ2-1; 7 bases agree with TRBD2. Trimming at V came to 4 bases and at J to 3 bases, leaving 6 bases not matched to a gene. Germline lookup yields CDR1 MDHEN and CDR2 SYDVKM. The CDR3 length is 15 residues. The CDR3 DNA follows: TGTGCCAGCAGTTCATCTAGCGGCCACTACAATGAGCAGTTCTTC. It is translated as CASSSSSGHYNEQFF.

As DNA, the CDR3 is TGTGCCACCAGTGACCGCGACAGGGGACCTTATGGCTACACCTTC. Translation: CATSDRDRGPYGYTF. The J gene is TRBJ1-2, the V gene TRBV24-1; 8 bases agree with TRBD1. CDR3 length: 15 residues. Germline CDR1 reads KGHDR; CDR2 reads SFDVKD. J lost 5 bases, V lost 4 bases, and 8 bases had no gene match.

The chain has TRBV19 and TRBJ1-2; 7 bases are shared with TRBD1. The CDR3 length is 16 residues. J was trimmed by 3 bases and V by 0 bases; bases with no gene match: 7. Germline CDR1 LNHDA, CDR2 SQIVND (reference sequence). The CDR3 here is CASSIDGTVPDYGYTF. CDR3 nucleotides: TGTGCCAGTAGTATAGATGGGACAGTCCCGGACTATGGCTACACCTTC.

The chain joins TRBV5-6 to TRBJ2-1; 16 bases line up with TRBD2. CDR1 is SGHDT, CDR2 YYEEEE, per germline. V shed 3 bases, J shed 10 bases, and the junction held 7 bases outside the gene matches. The CDR3 totals 16 residues. This chain's CDR3 is CASSSGLAGGQREQFF. DNA for the CDR3: TGTGCCAGCAGCTCGGGACTAGCGGGAGGGCAGAGGGAGCAGTTCTTC.

The chain uses TRBV5-1 and TRBJ1-1; 10 positions agree with TRBD1. J was trimmed by 5 bases and V by 4 bases; bases with no gene match: 8. Germline-derived CDR1 and CDR2 are SGHRS and YFSETQ. This CDR3 is 15 amino acids long. This CDR3 is CASSQDRGDLTEAFF. CDR3 sequence (DNA): TGCGCCAGCAGCCAGGACAGGGGGGACCTTACTGAAGCTTTCTTT.

The V and J genes are TRBV20-1 and TRBJ2-3; TRBD1 aligns across 7 bases. CDR1 and CDR2 (germline): DFQATT, SNEGSKA (reference sequence). CDR3 length: 11 residues. The V segment lost 5 bases and the J segment 9 bases; nucleotides outside the gene matches: 5. In nucleotides, the CDR3 is TGCAGTGCTTCACAAGGGGGCACGCAGTATTTT. Translated, it gives CSASQGGTQYF.

This clone was picked up a small number of times. V and J are TRBV2 and TRBJ1-5, with 8 bases identical to TRBD1. The V gene end was trimmed by 7 bases and the J gene end by 4 bases; junction bases not matched to a gene: 3. Germline V lookup: CDR1 SNHLY, CDR2 FYNNEI. The CDR3 is 13 residues long. The CDR3 DNA reads as TGTGCCAGCAATAGGGACAGGAATCAGCCCCAGCATTTT. It specifies CASNRDRNQPQHF. Full variable domain (remainder filled in from reference TRBV2 and TRBJ1-5): EPEVTQTPSHQVTQMGQEVILRCVPISNHLYFYWYRQILGQKVEFLVSFYNNEISEKSEIFDDQFSVERPDGSNFTLKIRSTKLEDSAMYFCASNRDRNQPQHFGDGTRLSIL.

This chain uses TRBV7-2 with TRBJ2-7, with D possibly TRBD1 on 6 matching bases. The CDR3 consists of 12 residues. From germline, CDR1 is SGHTA and CDR2 FQGNSA. V was clipped by 3 bases and J by 6 bases, with 9 bases between them. CDR3 amino acids: CASSLEGGEQYF. The CDR3 DNA sequence: TGTGCCAGCAGCTTGGAAGGGGGCGAGCAGTACTTC.

J is TRBJ1-2 and V is TRBV5-1; no reliable D call. V was clipped by 4 bases and J by 3 bases, with 10 bases between them. The CDR3 is made up of 13 amino acids. Germline assignment: CDR1 SGHRS and CDR2 YFSETQ. This CDR3 reads CASSGLGYYGYTF. As DNA, the CDR3 is TGCGCCAGCAGCGGACTGGGGTACTATGGCTACACCTTC.

The rearrangement joins TRBV27 to TRBJ2-7; 7 nucleotides align to TRBD2. CDR1 is MNHEY, CDR2 SMNVEV, per germline (reference sequence). CDR3 length: 15 residues. Trimming cost V 5 bases and J 6 bases; bases outside gene matches: 13. CDR3 protein: CASSPRRLAGSEQYF. The CDR3 bases are TGTGCCAGCAGTCCCCGCCGACTAGCAGGCAGCGAGCAGTACTTC.

There are a few counts of this clone. The V gene is TRBV28, the J gene TRBJ1-1, with a tentative D call TRBD1 (6 bases). Trimming took 5 bases from V and 4 from J, leaving 14 bases between them. Germline V gene sequence: CDR1 MDHEN, CDR2 SYDVKM. The CDR3 loop spans 14 amino acids. The CDR3: CASSVTGLGTEAFF. As DNA, the CDR3 is TGTGCCAGCAGTGTTACAGGGTTGGGCACTGAAGCTTTCTTT.

The chain employs TRBV9 and TRBJ2-7; a possible D gene is TRBD2 (6 bases). Germline values: CDR1 SGDLS, CDR2 YYNGEE. The germline V and J ends were trimmed by 4 bases and 2 bases, with 13 bases remaining between them. This CDR3 is built from 14 residues. The CDR3, as DNA: TGTGCCAGCAGCAGAGGGGACTTAGCCTACGAGCAGTACTTC. Its protein product is CASSRGDLAYEQYF. The whole variable domain, remainder taken from reference TRBV9 and TRBJ2-7, is DSGVTQTPKHLITATGQRVTLRCSPRSGDLSVYWYQQSLDQGLQFLIQYYNGEERAKGNILERFSAQQFPDLHSELNLSSLELGDSALYFCASSRGDLAYEQYFGPGTRLTVT.

The V gene is TRBV20-1, the J gene TRBJ1-2, with 9 bases identical to TRBD1. The CDR3 extends over 11 amino acids. The germline V gene encodes CDR1 DFQATT and CDR2 SNEGSKA (reference sequence). CDR3 in DNA: TGCAGGGCGGACAGGGGAGAAGGCTACACCTTC. Translated, it gives CRADRGEGYTF.

The rearrangement links TRBV6-1 to TRBJ2-7, with TRBD1 identical over 7 bases. The V segment lost 0 bases and the J segment 3 bases; nucleotides outside the gene matches: 2. Germline-derived CDR1 and CDR2 are MNHNS and SASEGT. This CDR3 is built from 14 residues. The CDR3 protein is CASSEAGTDYEQYF. The CDR3 DNA sequence: TGTGCCAGCAGTGAAGCCGGGACAGACTACGAGCAGTACTTC.

This sequence joins TRBV3-1 (or the pseudogene TRBV3-2) and TRBJ2-7, with 7 bases aligning to TRBD2. CDR3 size: 13 residues. The ends lost 3 bases at V and 7 bases at J; junction bases unmatched: 6. Germline lookup yields CDR1 LGHDT and CDR2 YNNKEL (reference sequence). CDR3: CASSQGLSLEQYF. The DNA of the CDR3 is TGTGCCAGCAGCCAGGGACTATCTTTGGAGCAGTACTTC.

This clone was detected only once. The rearrangement joins TRBV5-8 to TRBJ1-1; 7 bases map to TRBD1. Looked up from germline, CDR1 is SGHTS and CDR2 is YDEGEE. The ends lost 5 bases at V and 5 bases at J; junction bases unmatched: 6. CDR3 length: 13 residues. The CDR3 region is CASSSGQWTEAFF. The CDR3 coding sequence is TGTGCCAGCAGTTCGGGACAGTGGACTGAAGCTTTCTTT.

The J gene is TRBJ2-5, the V gene TRBV7-3; 8 nucleotides align to TRBD2. The CDR3 spans 14 residues. In germline, CDR1 is SGHTA, CDR2 FQGTGA. V trimming: 2 bases; J trimming: 7 bases; junction bases outside the gene matches: 6. CDR3 protein: CASSLREGIGTQYF. Written as DNA, the CDR3 is TGTGCCAGCAGCTTACGGGAGGGGATAGGGACCCAGTACTTC.

V and J are TRBV28 and TRBJ1-5; TRBD1 matches 9 bases. This CDR3 spans 16 amino acids. The V and J ends lost 3 bases and 6 bases, in that order; junction bases with no gene match: 9. The germline V gene has CDR1 MDHEN and CDR2 SYDVKM. The CDR3 here is CASSFTGGLSSQPQHF. CDR3 DNA: TGTGCCAGCAGTTTTACAGGGGGCCTCTCTTCTCAGCCCCAGCATTTT.

The V call is TRBV4-3, the J call TRBJ2-2, with 7 nucleotides matching TRBD1. Germline V lookup: CDR1 LGHNA, CDR2 YSLEER. Losses at the gene ends were 3 bases for V and 5 bases for J; bases not matched to a gene: 6. This CDR3 region has 15 residues. DNA of the CDR3: TGCGCCAGCAGCCACACAGACAGGGTGACCGGGGAGCTGTTTTTT. Translating gives CASSHTDRVTGELFF.

This chain joins TRBV15 and TRBJ2-7; 10 positions match TRBD1. This CDR3 spans 17 amino acids. Germline V CDR1 and CDR2: LNHNV, YYDKDF (reference sequence). The V segment lost 1 base and the J segment 2 bases; nucleotides outside the gene matches: 8. CDR3 loop: CATSRVRPGQGTYEQYF. In DNA, the CDR3 is TGTGCCACCAGCAGAGTTCGTCCGGGACAGGGGACCTACGAGCAGTACTTC.

The V call is TRBV2, the J call TRBJ1-1, with D possibly TRBD1 on 6 matching bases. Germline-derived CDR1 and CDR2 are SNHLY and FYNNEI. The CDR3 covers 17 residues. Trimming took off 6 bases at V and 2 bases at J, with 22 bases between the two ends. The CDR3 region is CASSLTGPSAGNTEAFF. The CDR3 bases are TGTGCCAGCAGCCTGACAGGCCCGTCGGCGGGCAACACTGAAGCTTTCTTT.

The CDR3 is CASSLGATGETQYF. The CDR3, as DNA: TGTGCCAGCAGCTTGGGGGCTACTGGAGAGACCCAGTACTTC. The rearrangement links TRBV5-5 to TRBJ2-5; unclear D gene. The CDR3 totals 14 residues. Germline assignment: CDR1 SGHKS and CDR2 YYEKEE (reference sequence). Trimming took 0 bases from V and 4 from J, leaving 10 bases between them.

This clone has more than one count but fewer than ten. The CDR3 sequence: CASSSGTGPQETQYF. CDR3 bases: TGTGCCAGCAGTTCCGGGACAGGGCCTCAAGAGACCCAGTACTTC. The chain is built from TRBV5-6 and TRBJ2-5, with TRBD1 identical over 9 bases. V gave up 5 bases and J gave up 2 bases; unmatched junction bases: 7. The germline V gene has CDR1 SGHDT and CDR2 YYEEEE. This CDR3 has 15 amino acids.

This clone was seen once. The gene calls are TRBV28 and TRBJ1-4, with D hard to call. V lost 5 bases to trimming and J lost 0 bases, with 10 bases between them. The CDR3 sequence is 15 residues long. Germline-derived CDR1 and CDR2 are MDHEN and SYDVKM. The CDR3 spells CASSPVGATNEKLFF. The CDR3, as DNA: TGTGCCAGCAGTCCCGTGGGAGCAACTAATGAAAAACTGTTTTTT.

This chain links TRBV2 with TRBJ2-1; TRBD2 matches at 10 bases. The germline gives CDR1 SNHLY, CDR2 FYNNEI. The J segment lost 9 bases and the V segment lost 8 bases, leaving 10 bases of the junction unmatched. This CDR3 spans 14 amino acids. CDR3 in amino acids: CASLPGLAGVEQFF. Here the CDR3 DNA reads TGTGCCAGCCTTCCGGGCCTAGCGGGAGTTGAGCAGTTCTTC.

This sequence joins TRBV18 and TRBJ2-7; a possible D gene is TRBD2 (6 bases). The germline V gene has CDR1 KGHSH and CDR2 LQKENI. This CDR3 spans 13 amino acids. V lost 2 bases to trimming and J lost 7 bases, with 12 bases between them. This chain's CDR3 is CASSPTGTWEQYF. The DNA of the CDR3 is TGTGCCAGCTCACCAACGGGGACTTGGGAGCAGTACTTC.

V is TRBV3-1 (or the pseudogene TRBV3-2) and J is TRBJ2-5; D possibly corresponds to TRBD1 (6 bases). Deletions cut 5 bases from V and 4 bases from J, with 14 bases between. CDR1 LGHDT and CDR2 YNNKEL come from the germline V gene (reference sequence). There are 14 residues in the CDR3. The CDR3 here is CASSLPGHSETQYF. DNA of the CDR3: TGTGCCAGCAGCTTACCGGGACACTCAGAGACCCAGTACTTC.

V gene TRBV4-1 combines with J gene TRBJ2-7, with D uncertain. This CDR3 comprises 13 residues. Per germline, CDR1 MGHRA and CDR2 YSYEKL. V lost 1 base and J lost 0, with 4 bases in between. CDR3 residues: CASSQGASYEQYF. The CDR3 nucleotides are TGCGCCAGCAGCCAAGGGGCCTCCTACGAGCAGTACTTC.

The genes are TRBV18 and TRBJ2-3, with D possibly being TRBD2 (5 bases). The germline V gene encodes CDR1 KGHSH and CDR2 LQKENI. The CDR3 is made up of 14 amino acids. Trimming stripped 3 bases from V and 2 bases from J, with 9 bases between. CDR3 in DNA: TGTGCCAGCTCACCCCAGACTACCACAGATACGCAGTATTTT. It encodes CASSPQTTTDTQYF. Looking up the rest from reference TRBV18 and TRBJ2-3 gives the full variable domain: NAGVMQNPRHLVRRRGQEARLRCSPMKGHSHVYWYRQLPEEGLKFMVYLQKENIIDESGMPKERFSAEFPKEGPSILRIQQVVRGDSAAYFCASSPQTTTDTQYFGPGTRLTVL.

This rearrangement joins TRBV6-6 to TRBJ2-7; 7 nucleotides line up with TRBD1. V shed 2 bases and J 3 bases; nucleotides not matched to a gene: 1. The CDR3 consists of 13 residues. CDR1 is MNHNY and CDR2 is SVGAGI in the germline V gene (reference sequence). The CDR3 is CASSYGDSYEQYF. For the CDR3, the DNA is TGTGCCAGCAGTTACGGGGACAGCTACGAGCAGTACTTC.

This clone has just one count. The rearrangement uses TRBV6-2 or TRBV6-3 and TRBJ2-5; possibly TRBD2 for D (5 bases). Germline CDR1 reads MNHEY; CDR2 reads SVGEGT. The CDR3 totals 14 residues. The V end lost 2 bases, the J end lost 4 bases, and 11 bases lay between the germline ends. The CDR3 here is CASSYVGLLETQYF. The CDR3 DNA is TGTGCCAGCAGTTACGTAGGACTCCTAGAGACCCAGTACTTC.